This TCR beta chain was profiled in a study of shared clonotypes between healthy human individuals. In the study overall: For every donor, three CD4 naive, three CD4 memory, two CD8 naive and one CD8 memory plates were used. General observations from the study: Larger richness was generally estimated for naive than memory subsets. For naive CD4 cells, roughly 4.6% of clonotypes were shared across a handful of donors. Rarefaction analysis demonstrated incomplete sorted-subset sequencing notwithstanding large depth.

This clone was seen a single time. Its specificity is unknown. The naive CD8 subset, CD45RO-negative cells positively selected for CCR7, excluded terminally differentiated effector memory CD45RA+ cells. V was clipped by 5 bases and J by 8 bases, with 18 bases between them. The CDR3 consists of 15 residues. Germline values: CDR1 MDHEN, CDR2 SYDVKM. TCRdb keeps only in-frame clones here, not all; method: immunoSEQ multiplex PCR. The table includes 550,000 to 650,000 clones, approximately 96% detected once. The sample was naive CD8+ T cells sorted from blood. This rearrangement joins TRBV28 to TRBJ1-4; D is undetermined. This TCR was recovered from a young woman in good health. The CDR3 nucleotides are TGTGCCAGCAGTGGGAAAGATCTGTACCTGGAAAAACTGTTTTTT. It is translated as CASSGKDLYLEKLFF.